This TCR beta chain emerged from a study of T cells after yellow fever vaccination. General study results and limits: Among all clonotypes, a small share was observed in both CD4 and CD8 compartments. In post-booster samples, most primary-vaccination clones reappeared (approximately 95% CD4, around 87% CD8).

A 5'RACE template-switching step, the method used to make TCR cDNA, added a universal primer site and UMIs. TCRdb passed the 5' RACE reads through MiXCR, listing each CDR3 protein once. Of tens of thousands of distinct CDR3 sequences listed, 7.4% are singletons. This clonotype was recorded many times. Its target is unknown. The source was CD8+ T cells sorted from PBMCs, collected more than 14 days after the first yellow fever vaccination. This clonotype was sampled from a man younger than 30 who received the YFV17D yellow fever vaccine.

The CDR3 DNA reads TGTGCCAGCAGTGAACCGACGGGGGATGAGCAGTTCTTC. This gives the protein CASSEPTGDEQFF. The chain recombines TRBV25-1 with TRBJ2-1, with D maybe TRBD2 (6 bases). Germline lookup yields CDR1 MGHDK and CDR2 SYGVNS. The CDR3 totals 13 residues. V was shortened by 2 bases and J by 8 bases, with 10 bases between the two germline ends.